This is a list of T cell receptor beta chains from one sample in a study of CD8 T cells in ankylosing spondylitis. TCRdb called the 5' RACE reads again in MiXCR, with one record for every CDR3 protein. The data show hundreds of thousands of distinct CDR3 sequences, about 12% seen once. Sequencing input: blood, either unsorted or a sorted T cell fraction (not recorded which). All receptors come from a male donor with ankylosing spondylitis. CDR3s include the opening cysteine and the closing phenylalanine or tryptophan. D genes are given only for firm matches. Rows give clone size only sometimes, using once, few, many, or a class for an expanded clone.

J: TRBJ1-4
size: few
V: TRBV6-1
D: -
DNA: TGTGCCAGCAGTGTCACTTATGCAACTAATGAAAAACTGTTTTTT
CDR3: CASSVTYATNEKLFF

J: TRBJ2-1
size: few
V: TRBV4-3
D: -
DNA: TGCGCCAGCAGACCGGACAGAGGCTCCTACAATGAGCAGTTCTTC
CDR3: CASRPDRGSYNEQFF

J: TRBJ2-7
size: -
V: TRBV21-1
D: -
DNA: TGTGCCAGCAGCAAACAGGGCTGGCTTGGAGAGCAGTACTTC
CDR3: CASSKQGWLGEQYF

J: TRBJ2-1
size: -
V: TRBV10-2
D: TRBD2
DNA: TGCGCCAGCAGGGGGCGGGGGGCCTACAATGAGCAGTTCTTC
CDR3: CASRGRGAYNEQFF

J: TRBJ2-1
size: few
V: TRBV15
D: TRBD2
DNA: TGTGCCACCAGCAGAGATAGCGGGCGGAATGAGCAGTTCTTC
CDR3: CATSRDSGRNEQFF

J: TRBJ2-3
size: many
V: TRBV29-1
D: -
DNA: TGCAGCGTTGAAAAGGCCACAGATACGCAGTATTTT
CDR3: CSVEKATDTQYF

J: TRBJ1-4
size: few
V: TRBV29-1
D: TRBD1
DNA: TGCAGCGTTGAAGATTTGGACAGGGAAAAACTGTTTTTT
CDR3: CSVEDLDREKLFF

J: TRBJ2-5
size: many
V: TRBV29-1
D: TRBD2
DNA: TGCAGCTTGCGGGGGGGAGGAGAGACCCAGTACTTC
CDR3: CSLRGGGETQYF

J: TRBJ2-7
size: -
V: TRBV28
D: TRBD1
DNA: TGTGCCAGCAGTCTACCGGGACAGGGGTTTAGTGAGCAGTACTTC
CDR3: CASSLPGQGFSEQYF

J: TRBJ2-2
size: few
V: TRBV11-2
D: TRBD1
DNA: TGTGCCAGCAGCTCCGGACAGGGGGCGCCGAGGGAGCTGTTTTTT
CDR3: CASSSGQGAPRELFF

J: TRBJ2-3
size: many
V: TRBV20-1
D: -
DNA: TGCAGTGCTAGAATCGAGGGGCCAGATACGCAGTATTTT
CDR3: CSARIEGPDTQYF

J: TRBJ1-2
size: -
V: TRBV12-3/TRBV12-4
D: -
DNA: TGTGCCAGCAGTGAAAAACGAGACTATGGCTACACCTTC
CDR3: CASSEKRDYGYTF

J: TRBJ2-1
size: few
V: TRBV5-1
D: -
DNA: TGCGCCAGCAGCTTTACGAGCAACTCCTACAATGAGCAGTTCTTC
CDR3: CASSFTSNSYNEQFF

J: TRBJ2-5
size: few
V: TRBV29-1
D: TRBD1
DNA: TGCAGCGTTGACCGACAGGGCGGTCAGACCCAGTACTTC
CDR3: CSVDRQGGQTQYF

J: TRBJ2-3
size: -
V: TRBV29-1
D: -
DNA: TGCAGCGTCCAGGTGGGACACGAAGATACGCAGTATTTT
CDR3: CSVQVGHEDTQYF

J: TRBJ2-3
size: many
V: TRBV6-2/TRBV6-3
D: TRBD2
DNA: TGTGCCAGCAGTTGGGGAAGCGGGATGCAGTATTTT
CDR3: CASSWGSGMQYF

J: TRBJ1-4
size: -
V: TRBV4-2
D: -
DNA: TGTGCCAGCAGCCGCGGGACACAAGCAACTAATGAAAAACTGTTTTTT
CDR3: CASSRGTQATNEKLFF

J: TRBJ2-1
size: few
V: TRBV6-1
D: TRBD2
DNA: TGTGCCAGCAAAGTAGCGGGAGGGTACTCCTACAATGAGCAGTTCTTC
CDR3: CASKVAGGYSYNEQFF

J: TRBJ2-7
size: -
V: TRBV21-1
D: -
DNA: TGTGCCAGCAGCCTTCAAGGCGGTTCTAGCGGAAGCTACGAGCAGTACTTC
CDR3: CASSLQGGSSGSYEQYF

J: TRBJ2-4
size: few
V: TRBV28
D: TRBD2
DNA: TGTGCCAGCAGCCTGCTAGCGGGGGTAGCCAAAAACATTCAGTACTTC
CDR3: CASSLLAGVAKNIQYF

J: TRBJ2-1
size: many
V: TRBV12-3/TRBV12-4
D: TRBD1
DNA: TGTGCCAGCAGCCCCAGGGGGTCGAGCTCCTACAATGAGCAGTTCTTC
CDR3: CASSPRGSSSYNEQFF

J: TRBJ1-6
size: many
V: TRBV5-1
D: TRBD1
DNA: TGCGCCAGCAGCTTGGGGGACAGCGCTGTCTCGACACCCCTCCACTTT
CDR3: CASSLGDSAVSTPLHF

J: TRBJ1-2
size: many
V: TRBV20-1
D: TRBD1
DNA: TGCAGTGCTAGGGGACAGGTTCCCTTTGGCTACACCTTC
CDR3: CSARGQVPFGYTF

J: TRBJ2-1
size: few
V: TRBV12-3/TRBV12-4
D: TRBD2
DNA: TGTGCCAGCAGTTTTACTAGCGCCTTTGCCAATGAGCAGTTCTTC
CDR3: CASSFTSAFANEQFF

J: TRBJ2-1
size: -
V: TRBV18
D: -
DNA: TGTGCCAGCTCGGTGGGACGGCTCCCCCACAATGAGCAGTTCTTC
CDR3: CASSVGRLPHNEQFF

J: TRBJ1-1
size: few
V: TRBV10-3
D: TRBD1
DNA: TGTGCCACCGTAGGACAGGGAGGGACTGAAGCTTTCTTT
CDR3: CATVGQGGTEAFF

J: TRBJ2-7
size: few
V: TRBV20-1
D: -
DNA: TGCAGTGCTAAGGGGAGATCCGAGCAGTACTTC
CDR3: CSAKGRSEQYF

J: TRBJ2-3
size: many
V: TRBV4-2
D: -
DNA: TGTGCCAGCAGCCAAGGTCCGGGGGCAGATACGCAGTATTTT
CDR3: CASSQGPGADTQYF

J: TRBJ2-5
size: few
V: TRBV12-3/TRBV12-4
D: -
DNA: TGTGCCAGCAGCCTGACCCGACTAGGGGAGACCCAGTACTTC
CDR3: CASSLTRLGETQYF

J: TRBJ1-6
size: many
V: TRBV20-1
D: -
DNA: TGCAGTGCTAGACAGACAGGCCGAAATTCACCCCTCCACTTT
CDR3: CSARQTGRNSPLHF

J: TRBJ1-1
size: many
V: TRBV3-1
D: -
DNA: TGTGCCAGCAGCCAAAGGTCACGGAGTATCCAAGCTTTCTTT
CDR3: CASSQRSRSIQAFF

J: TRBJ2-2
size: many
V: TRBV7-7
D: -
DNA: TGTGCTAGCAGCTTGAGAAGAGGCGGGGAGCTGTTTTTT
CDR3: CASSLRRGGELFF

J: TRBJ2-2
size: few
V: TRBV7-2
D: TRBD1
DNA: TGTGCCAGCCTCCTACAGGGGGGGAACACCGGGGAGCTGTTTTTT
CDR3: CASLLQGGNTGELFF

J: TRBJ2-7
size: -
V: TRBV6-1
D: -
DNA: TGTGCCAGCAGTCGATTAGCGGACCGCTCCTACGAGCAGTACTTC
CDR3: CASSRLADRSYEQYF

J: TRBJ1-6
size: -
V: TRBV6-1
D: -
DNA: TGTGCCAGCAGCGGACACGGGTTCAATTCACCCCTCCACTTT
CDR3: CASSGHGFNSPLHF

J: TRBJ2-7
size: few
V: TRBV20-1
D: TRBD2
DNA: TGCAGTGCTAGAGCGCCGGGGAGGGGCGAGCAGTACTTC
CDR3: CSARAPGRGEQYF

J: TRBJ2-1
size: few
V: TRBV5-6
D: TRBD1
DNA: TGTTCTAGCAGCTCCGGGACAGGGAATGAGCAGTTCTTC
CDR3: CSSSSGTGNEQFF

J: TRBJ1-1
size: -
V: TRBV9
D: -
DNA: TGTGCCAGCAGCCGCGACGGGATGAACACTGAAGCTTTCTTT
CDR3: CASSRDGMNTEAFF

J: TRBJ1-4
size: few
V: TRBV7-2
D: TRBD1
DNA: TGTGCCAGCAGCTCACCGCGGGACAGGAATGAAAAACTGTTTTTT
CDR3: CASSSPRDRNEKLFF

J: TRBJ2-3
size: -
V: TRBV29-1
D: TRBD2
DNA: TGCAGCTCCAATGGGGGAGGGGATACGCAGTATTTT
CDR3: CSSNGGGDTQYF

J: TRBJ2-7
size: few
V: TRBV4-3
D: -
DNA: TGCGCCAGCAGCCAAGTCGGGGAAGGGAAGCAGTACTTC
CDR3: CASSQVGEGKQYF

J: TRBJ1-4
size: few
V: TRBV29-1
D: -
DNA: TGCAGCGTTGAAGACCCCTCAACTAATGAAAAACTGTTTTTT
CDR3: CSVEDPSTNEKLFF

J: TRBJ2-7
size: many
V: TRBV7-2
D: -
DNA: TGTGCCAGCAGCCCTTACTCTGCCTACGAACAGTACTTC
CDR3: CASSPYSAYEQYF

J: TRBJ1-3
size: many
V: TRBV10-3
D: -
DNA: TGTGCCATCAGTGACGGGTCTGGAAACACCATATATTTT
CDR3: CAISDGSGNTIYF

J: TRBJ2-3
size: -
V: TRBV7-2
D: TRBD2
DNA: TGTGCCAGCAGCAAAAGAGCGGGAGGACTAAATACGCAGTATTTT
CDR3: CASSKRAGGLNTQYF

J: TRBJ1-1
size: -
V: TRBV5-1
D: -
DNA: TGCGCCAGCACAGTGCACGGGGACACTGAAGCTTTCTTT
CDR3: CASTVHGDTEAFF

J: TRBJ1-1
size: many
V: TRBV20-1
D: -
DNA: TGCAGTGCCGGGGGGGGGCTGACGGGCAACACTGAAGCTTTCTTT
CDR3: CSAGGGLTGNTEAFF

J: TRBJ2-1
size: -
V: TRBV5-1
D: TRBD2
DNA: TGCGCCAGCAGCGAAAACCATTCCAGCGGGAGGGAGCAGTTCTTC
CDR3: CASSENHSSGREQFF

J: TRBJ2-1
size: few
V: TRBV5-6
D: -
DNA: TGTGCCAGCAGCTTACTCGGAGGAGGTTTATCCTACAATGAGCAGTTCTTC
CDR3: CASSLLGGGLSYNEQFF

J: TRBJ1-5
size: -
V: TRBV6-2/TRBV6-3
D: -
DNA: TGTGCCAGCAGTTACAGGGGGACTCGTGGCAATCAGCCCCAGCATTTT
CDR3: CASSYRGTRGNQPQHF

J: TRBJ2-7
size: few
V: TRBV29-1
D: -
DNA: TGCAGCGTTGAAGAGAAATGGACAGGAGGGTCCTACGAGCAGTACTTC
CDR3: CSVEEKWTGGSYEQYF

J: TRBJ1-2
size: -
V: TRBV15
D: -
DNA: TGTGCCACCAGCAGCCGGTCCTATGGCTACACCTTC
CDR3: CATSSRSYGYTF

J: TRBJ1-1
size: few
V: TRBV5-5
D: -
DNA: TGTGCCAGCAGCTTGATGGGGGAGTTGTGGAACACTGAAGCTTTCTTT
CDR3: CASSLMGELWNTEAFF

J: TRBJ2-1
size: few
V: TRBV5-1
D: -
DNA: TGCGCCAGCAGCTGGGGTCCAAATGAGCAGTTCTTC
CDR3: CASSWGPNEQFF

J: TRBJ2-2
size: -
V: TRBV27
D: -
DNA: TGTGCCAGCAGTTTCCACCAGGCTGGGGAGCTGTTTTTT
CDR3: CASSFHQAGELFF